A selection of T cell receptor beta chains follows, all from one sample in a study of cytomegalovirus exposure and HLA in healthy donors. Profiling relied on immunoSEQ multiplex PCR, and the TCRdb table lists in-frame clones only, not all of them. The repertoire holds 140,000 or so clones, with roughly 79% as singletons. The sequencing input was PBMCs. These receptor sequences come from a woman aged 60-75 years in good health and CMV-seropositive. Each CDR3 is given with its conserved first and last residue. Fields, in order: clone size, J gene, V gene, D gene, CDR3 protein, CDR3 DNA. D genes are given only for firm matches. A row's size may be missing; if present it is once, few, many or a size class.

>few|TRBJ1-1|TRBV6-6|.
CASSYSSRTEAFF
TGTGCCAGCAGTTACAGTTCGAGGACTGAAGCTTTCTTT
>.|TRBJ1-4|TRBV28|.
CASSWTVNEKLFF
TGTGCCAGCAGTTGGACTGTTAATGAAAAACTGTTTTTT
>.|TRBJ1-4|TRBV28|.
CASSLDRLGTNEKLFF
TGTGCCAGCAGTCTTGACAGGCTGGGAACTAATGAAAAACTGTTTTTT
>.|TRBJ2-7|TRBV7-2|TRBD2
CASRSLGTSGGGAYEQYF
TGTGCCAGCAGATCTCTCGGGACTAGCGGCGGAGGGGCCTACGAGCAGTACTTC
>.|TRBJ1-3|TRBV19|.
CASSVTGFSGNTIYF
TGTGCCAGTAGTGTAACAGGATTCTCTGGAAACACCATATATTTT
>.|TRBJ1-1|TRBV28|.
CASRVESAGFKAFF
TGTGCCAGCAGAGTAGAGTCGGCAGGTTTTAAAGCTTTCTTT
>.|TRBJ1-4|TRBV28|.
CASSPQTGNEKLFF
TGTGCCAGCAGTCCACAGACAGGAAATGAAAAACTGTTTTTT
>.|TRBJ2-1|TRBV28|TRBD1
CASSPWGDRDNEQFF
TGTGCCAGCAGTCCATGGGGGGACAGGGACAATGAGCAGTTCTTC
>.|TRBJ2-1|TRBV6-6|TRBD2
CASVGLAGVREQFF
TGTGCCAGCGTAGGACTAGCGGGAGTTCGAGAGCAGTTCTTC
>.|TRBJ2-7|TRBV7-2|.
CASSRSSYEQYF
TGTGCCAGCAGCCGGAGCTCCTACGAGCAGTACTTC
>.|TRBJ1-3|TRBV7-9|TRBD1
CASSVRQGNTIYF
TGTGCCAGCAGCGTCCGACAGGGCAACACCATATATTTT
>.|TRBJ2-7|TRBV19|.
CASSNGATSEQYF
TGTGCCAGTAGTAACGGTGCTACTTCCGAGCAGTACTTC
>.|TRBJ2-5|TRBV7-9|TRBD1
CASSSDDRENQETQYF
TGTGCCAGCAGCTCGGACGACAGGGAAAACCAAGAGACCCAGTACTTC
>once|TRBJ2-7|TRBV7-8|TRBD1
CASSTGTVLYEQYF
TGTGCCAGCAGCACAGGGACAGTGCTCTACGAGCAGTACTTC
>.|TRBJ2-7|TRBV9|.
CASSAGVAYEQYF
TGTGCCAGCAGCGCCGGGGTCGCCTACGAGCAGTACTTC
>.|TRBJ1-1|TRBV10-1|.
CADKTMNTEAFF
TGCGCCGACAAGACTATGAACACTGAAGCTTTCTTT
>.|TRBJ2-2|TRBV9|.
CASGSGNTGELFF
TGTGCCAGCGGCAGCGGGAACACCGGGGAGCTGTTTTTT
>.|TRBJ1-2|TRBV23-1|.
CASSPGLGHGYTF
TGCGCCAGCAGTCCAGGGCTTGGTCATGGCTACACCTTC
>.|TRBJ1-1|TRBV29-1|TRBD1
CSVEGTVMNTEAFF
TGCAGCGTTGAGGGGACAGTTATGAACACTGAAGCTTTCTTT
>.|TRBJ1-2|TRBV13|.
CASSLEARYGYTF
TGTGCCAGCAGCTTAGAAGCACGCTATGGCTACACCTTC
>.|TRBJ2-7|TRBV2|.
CASSLDNTYEQYF
TGTGCCAGCAGTCTCGACAACACCTACGAGCAGTACTTC
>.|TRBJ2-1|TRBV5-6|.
CASSLPTGNNEQFF
TGTGCCAGCAGCTTGCCGACAGGAAACAATGAGCAGTTCTTC
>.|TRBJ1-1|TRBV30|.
CAWIRGDTEAFF
TGTGCCTGGATCCGGGGGGACACTGAAGCTTTCTTT
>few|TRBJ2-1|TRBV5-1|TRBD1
CASSHTDRVHEQFF
TGCGCCAGCAGCCACACGGACAGGGTTCATGAGCAGTTCTTC
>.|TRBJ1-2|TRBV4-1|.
CASSPAGARRYGYTF
TGCGCCAGCAGCCCCGCAGGGGCGAGGAGATATGGCTACACCTTC
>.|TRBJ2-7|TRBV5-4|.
CASSSGSRTDYEQYF
TGTGCCAGCAGCTCGGGATCCCGAACGGACTACGAGCAGTACTTC
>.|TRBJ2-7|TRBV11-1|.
CASTQQEYEQYF
TGTGCCAGCACGCAGCAGGAATACGAGCAGTACTTC
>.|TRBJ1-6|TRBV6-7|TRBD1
CASSYPPGTVKLHGNSPLHF
TGTGCCAGCAGTTACCCTCCCGGGACAGTAAAACTTCACGGTAATTCACCCCTCCACTTT
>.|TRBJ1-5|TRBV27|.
CASSSGSGLPQHF
TGTGCCAGCAGTTCGGGGAGTGGCCTCCCCCAGCATTTT
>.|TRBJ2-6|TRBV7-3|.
CASSPQRAGANVLTF
TGTGCCAGCAGCCCCCAGAGGGCTGGGGCCAACGTCCTGACTTTC
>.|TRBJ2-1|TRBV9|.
CASSVEYSRNEQFF
TGTGCCAGCAGCGTAGAATACAGTAGGAATGAGCAGTTCTTC
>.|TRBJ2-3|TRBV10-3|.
CAISERRDTDTQYF
TGTGCCATCAGTGAGCGGCGGGACACAGATACGCAGTATTTT
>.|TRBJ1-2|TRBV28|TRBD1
CAIQQGADYGYTF
TGTGCCATCCAACAGGGGGCTGACTATGGCTACACCTTC
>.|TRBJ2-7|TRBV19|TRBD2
CASSIGLRLGAGAYEQYF
TGTGCCAGTAGTATAGGGCTGCGGTTGGGAGCGGGAGCCTACGAGCAGTACTTC
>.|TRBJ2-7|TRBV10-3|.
CAISESGRVHEQYF
TGTGCCATCAGTGAGTCGGGCAGGGTCCACGAGCAGTACTTC
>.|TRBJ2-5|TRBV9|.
CASSTQGYRETQYF
TGTGCCAGCAGCACCCAGGGATATAGGGAGACCCAGTACTTC
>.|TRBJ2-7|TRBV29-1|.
CSVAAGLGDYEQYF
TGCAGCGTTGCGGCGGGACTGGGGGATTACGAGCAGTACTTC
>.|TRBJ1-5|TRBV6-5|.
CASREGLSNQPQHF
TGTGCCAGCAGAGAGGGACTTAGCAATCAGCCCCAGCATTTT
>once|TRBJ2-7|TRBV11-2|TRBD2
CASSLGTSGRGYEQYF
TGTGCCAGCAGCTTAGGGACTAGCGGGAGGGGTTACGAGCAGTACTTC
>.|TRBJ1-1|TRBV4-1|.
CASSQGPRGSTEAFF
TGCGCCAGCAGCCAAGGGCCCCGGGGGTCCACTGAAGCTTTCTTT
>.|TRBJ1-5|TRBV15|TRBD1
CATSRTGGRNQPQHF
TGTGCCACCAGCAGGACAGGGGGTCGCAATCAGCCCCAGCATTTT
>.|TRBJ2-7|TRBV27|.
CASSLSGGALLQQYF
TGTGCCAGCAGTTTATCGGGGGGGGCCCTATTACAGCAGTACTTC
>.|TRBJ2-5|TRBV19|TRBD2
CASSPRGTSGHLETQYF
TGTGCCAGTAGTCCACGGGGGACTAGCGGACACTTGGAGACCCAGTACTTC
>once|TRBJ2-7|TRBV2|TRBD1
CASRAPGQGRNEQYF
TGTGCCAGCAGGGCACCGGGACAGGGGAGAAACGAGCAGTACTTC
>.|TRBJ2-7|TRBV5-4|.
CASSSISRDEQYF
TGTGCCAGCAGCTCGATTTCGCGCGACGAGCAGTACTTC
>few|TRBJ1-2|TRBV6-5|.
CASSYSGVRARGGYTF
TGTGCCAGCAGTTACTCCGGGGTCCGGGCCAGAGGTGGCTACACCTTC
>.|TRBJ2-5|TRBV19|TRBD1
CASSAPGGPETQYF
TGTGCCAGTAGTGCCCCAGGGGGACCGGAGACCCAGTACTTC
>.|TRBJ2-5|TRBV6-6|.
CASSFGSHQETQYF
TGTGCCAGCAGTTTCGGGAGTCACCAAGAGACCCAGTACTTC
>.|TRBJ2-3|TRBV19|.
CASSISGSTDTQYF
TGTGCCAGTAGTATAAGCGGTAGCACAGATACGCAGTATTTT
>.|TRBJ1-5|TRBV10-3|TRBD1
CAISERGTGGGQPQHF
TGTGCCATCAGTGAGCGTGGGACAGGGGGCGGTCAGCCCCAGCATTTT
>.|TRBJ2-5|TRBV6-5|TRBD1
CASSLGQGEETQYF
TGTGCCAGCAGTTTGGGACAGGGGGAAGAGACCCAGTACTTC
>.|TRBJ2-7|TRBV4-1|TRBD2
CASSQVAREDEQYF
TGCGCCAGCAGCCAAGTAGCGCGGGAGGACGAGCAGTACTTC
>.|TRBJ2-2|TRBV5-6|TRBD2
CASSLTSGYTGELFF
TGTGCCAGCAGCTTAACTAGCGGGTACACCGGGGAGCTGTTTTTT
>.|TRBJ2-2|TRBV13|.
CASSPTDRNTGELFF
TGTGCCAGCAGCCCCACGGACAGAAACACCGGGGAGCTGTTTTTT
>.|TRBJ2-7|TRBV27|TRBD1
CASSYGDRGYEQYF
TGTGCCAGCAGTTATGGGGACAGGGGTTACGAGCAGTACTTC
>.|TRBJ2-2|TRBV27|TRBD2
CASTSWAGEEAGELFF
TGTGCCAGCACGTCATGGGCGGGAGAAGAGGCCGGGGAGCTGTTTTTT
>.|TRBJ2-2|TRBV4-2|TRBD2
CASSQDPPLAGNAGELFF
TGTGCCAGCAGCCAAGATCCACCCCTAGCGGGAAACGCCGGGGAGCTGTTTTTT